Listed below are T cell receptor beta chains from one sample, sequenced in a study of T cells in Graves' hyperthyroidism and ophthalmopathy. A single record per CDR3 protein comes from TCRdb applying MiXCR to the multiplex PCR reads. The sample carries about 710,000 distinct CDR3 sequences, about 15% recorded once. The sample taken for sequencing was blood. Source of these receptors: a man aged 18 to 29 with Graves' hyperthyroidism. Each CDR3 is given with its conserved first and last residue. A D gene is named only where the DNA matches it firmly. Not every row has a clone size; where given, it reads once, few, many or a size class.

v_gene: TRBV15
abundance: few
j_gene: TRBJ1-1
d_gene: TRBD1
CDR3nt: TGTGCCACCAGCCCGGGACAGTCGAACACTGAAGCTTTCTTT
CDR3aa: CATSPGQSNTEAFF

v_gene: TRBV19
abundance: few
j_gene: TRBJ2-2
d_gene: TRBD2
CDR3nt: TGTGCCAGTCCTAGCGGGAGGGTCGTCGGGGAGCTGTTTTTT
CDR3aa: CASPSGRVVGELFF

v_gene: TRBV4-3
abundance: few
j_gene: TRBJ1-1
d_gene: NA
CDR3nt: TGCGCCAGCAGCCCAAGTAGTCTGCGGTTGGGGTCTGAAGCTTTCTTT
CDR3aa: CASSPSSLRLGSEAFF

v_gene: TRBV20-1
abundance: many
j_gene: TRBJ2-7
d_gene: TRBD2
CDR3nt: TGCAGTGCGGGCGGGAGGAACTACGAGCAGTACTTC
CDR3aa: CSAGGRNYEQYF

v_gene: TRBV10-3
abundance: few
j_gene: TRBJ1-1
d_gene: NA
CDR3nt: TGTGCCATCAGTGATTCCGGGAACACTGAAGCTTTCTTT
CDR3aa: CAISDSGNTEAFF

v_gene: TRBV20-1
abundance: NA
j_gene: TRBJ1-1
d_gene: NA
CDR3nt: TGCAGTGCTAGATTGTGGTCAACGAACACTGAAGCTTTCTTT
CDR3aa: CSARLWSTNTEAFF

v_gene: TRBV27
abundance: NA
j_gene: TRBJ2-5
d_gene: NA
CDR3nt: TGTGCCAGCAAAAAAGGGGACCAAGAGACCCAGTACTTC
CDR3aa: CASKKGDQETQYF

v_gene: TRBV7-2
abundance: many
j_gene: TRBJ2-3
d_gene: NA
CDR3nt: TGTGCCAGCAGCTTAGTGTCGGCCACAGATACGCAGTATTTT
CDR3aa: CASSLVSATDTQYF

v_gene: TRBV12-3/TRBV12-4
abundance: NA
j_gene: TRBJ1-4
d_gene: TRBD1
CDR3nt: TGTGCCAGCAGCAGGGGGGGTATGGAAAAACTGTTTTTT
CDR3aa: CASSRGGMEKLFF

v_gene: TRBV18
abundance: many
j_gene: TRBJ1-1
d_gene: NA
CDR3nt: TGTGCCAGCTCACCACAGGGAAACACTGAAGCTTTCTTT
CDR3aa: CASSPQGNTEAFF

v_gene: TRBV28
abundance: many
j_gene: TRBJ2-7
d_gene: NA
CDR3nt: TGTGCCAGCAGTTTCCGGGTGGACGAGCAGTACTTC
CDR3aa: CASSFRVDEQYF

v_gene: TRBV20-1
abundance: few
j_gene: TRBJ2-4
d_gene: NA
CDR3nt: TGCAGTGCTACGGGCGCGCCCAAAAACATTCAGTACTTC
CDR3aa: CSATGAPKNIQYF

v_gene: TRBV18
abundance: many
j_gene: TRBJ2-3
d_gene: NA
CDR3nt: TGTGCCAGCTCACCAGGGGAGGCAGATACGCAGTATTTT
CDR3aa: CASSPGEADTQYF

v_gene: TRBV5-1
abundance: many
j_gene: TRBJ1-2
d_gene: NA
CDR3nt: TGCGCCAGCAGCTTGGAAACTCAAAACTATGGCTACACCTTC
CDR3aa: CASSLETQNYGYTF

v_gene: TRBV16
abundance: NA
j_gene: TRBJ1-5
d_gene: NA
CDR3nt: TGTGCCAGCAGCCAAGGGTCCCAGCTCAATCAGCCCCAGCATTTT
CDR3aa: CASSQGSQLNQPQHF

v_gene: TRBV2
abundance: NA
j_gene: TRBJ1-4
d_gene: NA
CDR3nt: TGTGCCAGCCAGGCCCGACGGCCTGAGGGTGAAAAACTGTTTTTT
CDR3aa: CASQARRPEGEKLFF

v_gene: TRBV7-9
abundance: many
j_gene: TRBJ2-3
d_gene: NA
CDR3nt: TGTGCCAGCAGCTTAGCCCAGGCTGTAGATACGCAGTATTTT
CDR3aa: CASSLAQAVDTQYF

v_gene: TRBV11-1
abundance: many
j_gene: TRBJ1-2
d_gene: NA
CDR3nt: TGTGCCAGCAGTCGTAGTGCGGATGCCAGCTATGGCTACACCTTC
CDR3aa: CASSRSADASYGYTF

v_gene: TRBV28
abundance: NA
j_gene: TRBJ1-2
d_gene: NA
CDR3nt: TGTGCCAGCAGTTTACAGGCTCGAGGGGGGGGCAGCTATGGCTACACCTTC
CDR3aa: CASSLQARGGGSYGYTF

v_gene: TRBV7-9
abundance: many
j_gene: TRBJ1-2
d_gene: NA
CDR3nt: TGTGCCAGCAGCCTCCGGACAGACCGCAACTATGGCTACACCTTC
CDR3aa: CASSLRTDRNYGYTF

v_gene: TRBV29-1
abundance: many
j_gene: TRBJ2-3
d_gene: NA
CDR3nt: TGCAGCGTTGTTAGGGACACCGCAGATACGCAGTATTTT
CDR3aa: CSVVRDTADTQYF

v_gene: TRBV13
abundance: few
j_gene: TRBJ2-3
d_gene: TRBD2
CDR3nt: TGTGCCAGCAGCCGGCGGGGGGTCGGAGGCACAGATACGCAGTATTTT
CDR3aa: CASSRRGVGGTDTQYF

v_gene: TRBV28
abundance: many
j_gene: TRBJ2-1
d_gene: TRBD2
CDR3nt: TGTGCCAGCACCGTGGGACTAGCGGGATACAATGAGCAGTTCTTC
CDR3aa: CASTVGLAGYNEQFF

v_gene: TRBV18
abundance: few
j_gene: TRBJ2-1
d_gene: TRBD2
CDR3nt: TGTGCCAGCTCACCAGCGGGACTAGCTCTCGGTGAGCAGTTCTTC
CDR3aa: CASSPAGLALGEQFF

v_gene: TRBV3-1
abundance: NA
j_gene: TRBJ1-1
d_gene: NA
CDR3nt: TGTGCCAGCAGCCAATCCCAAGGGTGGGAAGCTTTCTTT
CDR3aa: CASSQSQGWEAFF

v_gene: TRBV7-2
abundance: NA
j_gene: TRBJ2-1
d_gene: TRBD2
CDR3nt: TGTGCCAGCAGCTTACCCCCCCCCGGGAGGAATGAGCAGTTCTTC
CDR3aa: CASSLPPPGRNEQFF

v_gene: TRBV5-5
abundance: once
j_gene: TRBJ2-1
d_gene: TRBD2
CDR3nt: TGTGCCAGCAGCAGGGTAGGAGGGAGGGATGAGCAGTTCTTC
CDR3aa: CASSRVGGRDEQFF

v_gene: TRBV20-1
abundance: NA
j_gene: TRBJ2-3
d_gene: TRBD2
CDR3nt: TGCAGTGCTCTGCACCTAGCGGGGGCTAGCACAGATACGCAGTATTTT
CDR3aa: CSALHLAGASTDTQYF

v_gene: TRBV13
abundance: NA
j_gene: TRBJ2-4
d_gene: NA
CDR3nt: TGTGCCAGCAGCTTAGGGAAAAAAAACATTCAGTACTTC
CDR3aa: CASSLGKKNIQYF

v_gene: TRBV11-3
abundance: many
j_gene: TRBJ2-1
d_gene: TRBD1
CDR3nt: TGTGCCAGCAGCTTGCCCCCCGGGACAGGGACATACAATGAGCAGTTCTTC
CDR3aa: CASSLPPGTGTYNEQFF

v_gene: TRBV5-1
abundance: NA
j_gene: TRBJ2-5
d_gene: TRBD1
CDR3nt: TGCGCCAGCAGCCTACTAGGGACAGGGGTGGTGAAGACCCAGTACTTC
CDR3aa: CASSLLGTGVVKTQYF

v_gene: TRBV6-2/TRBV6-3
abundance: many
j_gene: TRBJ2-2
d_gene: NA
CDR3nt: TGTGCCAGCAGTAACGACGAGGGACATACGAACACCGGGGAGCTGTTTTTT
CDR3aa: CASSNDEGHTNTGELFF

v_gene: TRBV29-1
abundance: many
j_gene: TRBJ2-4
d_gene: NA
CDR3nt: TGCAGCGTTGATGGGGGTGACATTCAGTACTTC
CDR3aa: CSVDGGDIQYF

v_gene: TRBV4-2
abundance: few
j_gene: TRBJ1-2
d_gene: TRBD1
CDR3nt: TGTGCCAGCAGCCAAGAATACAGGGGAAACTATGGCTACACCTTC
CDR3aa: CASSQEYRGNYGYTF

v_gene: TRBV20-1
abundance: NA
j_gene: TRBJ1-1
d_gene: TRBD1
CDR3nt: TGCAGTGCCCAGACAGGGATGAACACTGAAGCTTTCTTT
CDR3aa: CSAQTGMNTEAFF

v_gene: TRBV29-1
abundance: few
j_gene: TRBJ2-7
d_gene: TRBD2
CDR3nt: TGCAGCGTACTAGCGGAGGAAAGGAACGAGCAGTACTTC
CDR3aa: CSVLAEERNEQYF

v_gene: TRBV7-9
abundance: few
j_gene: TRBJ1-2
d_gene: TRBD1
CDR3nt: TGTGCCAGCAGCTCCCAGCACTGGGACAGGGGACTCTCGGATGGCTACACCTTC
CDR3aa: CASSSQHWDRGLSDGYTF

v_gene: TRBV7-9
abundance: many
j_gene: TRBJ2-1
d_gene: TRBD2
CDR3nt: TGTGCCAGCAGCCCAGGACTAGCGGTATACAATGAGCAGTTCTTC
CDR3aa: CASSPGLAVYNEQFF

v_gene: TRBV9
abundance: once
j_gene: TRBJ2-2
d_gene: TRBD2
CDR3nt: TGTGCCAGCAGCTGGGGTAGCGGGAGATCTCCCGGGGAGCTGTTTTTT
CDR3aa: CASSWGSGRSPGELFF

v_gene: TRBV6-1
abundance: many
j_gene: TRBJ2-1
d_gene: NA
CDR3nt: TGTGCCAGCAGTTGGACCAATGAGCAGTTCTTC
CDR3aa: CASSWTNEQFF

v_gene: TRBV5-4
abundance: few
j_gene: TRBJ2-7
d_gene: TRBD2
CDR3nt: TGTGCCAGCAGCTTACCTAGCGGATACTACGAGCAGTACTTC
CDR3aa: CASSLPSGYYEQYF

v_gene: TRBV6-1
abundance: NA
j_gene: TRBJ2-2
d_gene: NA
CDR3nt: TGTGCCAGCAGGCTGGACTACTTCGGGGAGCTGTTTTTT
CDR3aa: CASRLDYFGELFF

v_gene: TRBV6-1
abundance: few
j_gene: TRBJ2-7
d_gene: NA
CDR3nt: TGTGCCAGCACCGAACTGGGTTCCTCCTACGAGCAGTACTTC
CDR3aa: CASTELGSSYEQYF

v_gene: TRBV9
abundance: NA
j_gene: TRBJ2-2
d_gene: TRBD2
CDR3nt: TGTGCCAGCAGCTTTACTAGCGGGAGTTTTGGCGGGGAGCTGTTTTTT
CDR3aa: CASSFTSGSFGGELFF

v_gene: TRBV7-9
abundance: NA
j_gene: TRBJ2-6
d_gene: NA
CDR3nt: TGTGCCATTTTACCAACGGCGGGGGCCAACGTCCTGACTTTC
CDR3aa: CAILPTAGANVLTF

v_gene: TRBV6-1
abundance: many
j_gene: TRBJ1-2
d_gene: NA
CDR3nt: TGTGCCAGCAGTCCACAAAGGGGTGGCTACACCTTC
CDR3aa: CASSPQRGGYTF

v_gene: TRBV7-2
abundance: many
j_gene: TRBJ2-5
d_gene: NA
CDR3nt: TGTGCCAGCAGCTTAGATCTGGGGGCCCAGTACTTC
CDR3aa: CASSLDLGAQYF

v_gene: TRBV29-1
abundance: NA
j_gene: TRBJ2-3
d_gene: TRBD1
CDR3nt: TGCAGCGTGTCTGGGACAGACGTCACAGATACGCAGTATTTT
CDR3aa: CSVSGTDVTDTQYF